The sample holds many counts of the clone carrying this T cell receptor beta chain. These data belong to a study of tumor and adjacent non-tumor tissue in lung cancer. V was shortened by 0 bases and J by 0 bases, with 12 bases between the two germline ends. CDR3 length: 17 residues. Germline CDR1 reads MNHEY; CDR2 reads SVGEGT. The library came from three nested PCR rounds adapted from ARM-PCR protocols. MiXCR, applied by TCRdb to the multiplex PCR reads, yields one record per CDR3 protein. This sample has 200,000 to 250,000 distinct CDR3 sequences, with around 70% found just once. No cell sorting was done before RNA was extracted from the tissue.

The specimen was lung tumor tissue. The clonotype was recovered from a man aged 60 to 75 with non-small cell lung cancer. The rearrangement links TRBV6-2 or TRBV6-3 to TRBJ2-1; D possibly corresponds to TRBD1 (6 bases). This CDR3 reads CASSYSGGLPSYNEQFF. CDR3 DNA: TGTGCCAGCAGTTACTCAGGGGGTTTACCCTCCTACAATGAGCAGTTCTTC.